These T cell receptor beta chains were read from a single sample in a study of CD8+CD57+ T cells in acquired aplastic anemia. TCRdb itself ran the reads through MiXCR, one entry per CDR3 protein. This table holds 180,000 or so distinct CDR3 sequences, less than 60% found once. What was sequenced was sorted CD4+, CD8+, or CD8+CD57+ T cells (not recorded which) from PBMCs. The receptors were sampled from a human donor with aplastic anemia. Each CDR3 is given with its conserved first and last residue. The D gene is left open where the match is weak. Not every row has a clone size; where given, it reads once, few, many or a size class.

v_call,j_call,d_call,clone_size,cdr3_aa,cdr3_nt
TRBV25-1,TRBJ2-2,.,once,CASSADRLGTGELFF,TGTGCCAGCAGTGCTGACAGGTTAGGCACCGGGGAGCTGTTTTTT
TRBV2,TRBJ2-7,TRBD1,.,CASRTGMFGYEQYF,TGTGCCAGCAGGACAGGGATGTTTGGGTACGAGCAGTACTTC
TRBV7-9,TRBJ2-2,TRBD2,.,CASSPGGAVTGELFF,TGTGCCAGCAGCCCCGGGGGGGCCGTCACCGGGGAGCTGTTTTTT
TRBV19,TRBJ1-5,TRBD1,many,CASSKQGVSNQPQHF,TGTGCCAGTAGTAAACAGGGGGTTAGCAATCAGCCCCAGCATTTT
TRBV3-1,TRBJ2-5,.,many,CASSPTQETQYF,TGTGCCAGCAGTCCCACACAAGAGACCCAGTACTTC
TRBV7-9,TRBJ1-1,.,many,CASSLAPLWLAEAFF,TGTGCCAGCAGCTTAGCGCCATTATGGCTGGCTGAAGCTTTCTTT
TRBV19,TRBJ2-7,TRBD1,few,CASSRFGQGAYEQYF,TGTGCCAGTAGTAGGTTTGGACAGGGGGCCTACGAGCAGTACTTC
TRBV18,TRBJ1-1,.,many,CASSQTALTEAFF,TGTGCCAGCTCACAGACAGCACTCACTGAAGCTTTCTTT
TRBV5-6,TRBJ1-5,.,.,CASSLVNSRGEEGDTQHF,TGTGCCAGCAGCTTGGTTAACTCGAGGGGGGAGGAGGGAGATACGCAGCATTTT
TRBV7-2,TRBJ2-3,TRBD2,once,CASSFRGGGWGTDTQYF,TGTGCCAGCAGCTTTCGGGGCGGGGGGTGGGGCACAGATACGCAGTATTTT
TRBV7-9,TRBJ1-1,.,.,CASSLNPGTEAFF,TGTGCCAGCAGCTTAAACCCTGGCACTGAAGCTTTCTTT
TRBV9,TRBJ2-2,.,many,CASSVEAQTAGELFF,TGTGCCAGCAGCGTAGAAGCCCAGACAGCCGGGGAGCTGTTTTTT
TRBV11-2,TRBJ2-3,TRBD2,.,CASSPGTSGTDTQYF,TGTGCCAGCAGCCCCGGGACTAGCGGGACAGATACGCAGTATTTT
TRBV5-1,TRBJ2-7,TRBD2,.,CASSSGLAGTSEQYF,TGCGCCAGCAGCTCCGGACTAGCGGGAACCAGTGAGCAGTACTTC
TRBV7-9,TRBJ2-7,.,.,CASSSRAGDEQYF,TGTGCCAGCAGCTCCCGAGCGGGCGACGAGCAGTACTTC
TRBV18,TRBJ1-4,.,few,CASSQRGQKNEKLFF,TGTGCCAGCTCACAACGCGGACAGAAAAATGAAAAACTGTTTTTT
TRBV10-3,TRBJ1-1,.,few,CAISVDGTEAFF,TGTGCCATCAGTGTGGACGGCACTGAAGCTTTCTTT
TRBV7-4,TRBJ2-7,TRBD1,.,CASSPGAGTGPYEQYF,TGTGCCAGCAGCCCAGGAGCCGGGACAGGGCCCTACGAGCAGTACTTC
TRBV12-3/TRBV12-4,TRBJ1-1,.,many,CANALTANTEAFF,TGTGCCAACGCCTTGACAGCGAACACTGAAGCTTTCTTT
TRBV6-4,TRBJ2-5,TRBD1,many,CASSSNRGETQYF,TGTGCCAGCAGTTCAAACAGGGGGGAGACCCAGTACTTC
TRBV7-9,TRBJ1-2,.,many,CASNPPGQGYTF,TGTGCCAGCAACCCCCCGGGACAAGGCTACACCTTC
TRBV25-1,TRBJ2-1,.,few,CASSESGDLHNEQFF,TGTGCCAGCAGTGAATCCGGGGATCTCCACAATGAGCAGTTCTTC
TRBV10-3,TRBJ2-5,TRBD2,once,CASSQTSGGGDNETQYF,TGTGCCAGCAGCCAAACTAGCGGGGGGGGTGACAATGAGACCCAGTACTTC
TRBV24-1,TRBJ1-5,.,many,CATSDYGQPQHF,TGTGCCACCAGTGATTACGGTCAGCCCCAGCATTTT
TRBV29-1,TRBJ1-2,TRBD1,few,CSVRDRVNEYGYTF,TGCAGCGTAAGGGACAGGGTTAATGAATATGGCTACACCTTC
TRBV13,TRBJ2-3,.,.,CASSGTTTDTQYF,TGTGCCAGCTCCGGGACAACGACAGATACGCAGTATTTT
TRBV2,TRBJ2-2,TRBD2,.,CASSRIAGEGTGELFF,TGTGCCAGCAGTAGAATAGCGGGGGAAGGGACCGGGGAGCTGTTTTTT
TRBV20-1,TRBJ2-1,.,many,CSARGLSEYNEQFF,TGCAGTGCTAGAGGGCTATCGGAGTACAATGAGCAGTTCTTC
TRBV20-1,TRBJ2-1,TRBD2,once,CSARGLAGTLASYNEQFF,TGCAGTGCTAGAGGACTAGCGGGAACTTTGGCTTCCTACAATGAGCAGTTCTTC
TRBV25-1,TRBJ2-1,TRBD2,once,CASGPAGARLYNEQFF,TGTGCCAGTGGACCAGCGGGAGCCCGACTATACAATGAGCAGTTCTTC
TRBV7-6,TRBJ2-7,.,few,CASSQYDEQYF,TGTGCCAGCAGCCAATATGACGAGCAGTACTTC
TRBV10-3,TRBJ2-6,.,.,CAIGAGSSGANVLTF,TGTGCCATCGGGGCAGGTAGCTCTGGGGCCAACGTCCTGACTTTC
TRBV29-1,TRBJ1-2,.,many,CSVDGGYTF,TGCAGCGTTGATGGTGGCTACACCTTC